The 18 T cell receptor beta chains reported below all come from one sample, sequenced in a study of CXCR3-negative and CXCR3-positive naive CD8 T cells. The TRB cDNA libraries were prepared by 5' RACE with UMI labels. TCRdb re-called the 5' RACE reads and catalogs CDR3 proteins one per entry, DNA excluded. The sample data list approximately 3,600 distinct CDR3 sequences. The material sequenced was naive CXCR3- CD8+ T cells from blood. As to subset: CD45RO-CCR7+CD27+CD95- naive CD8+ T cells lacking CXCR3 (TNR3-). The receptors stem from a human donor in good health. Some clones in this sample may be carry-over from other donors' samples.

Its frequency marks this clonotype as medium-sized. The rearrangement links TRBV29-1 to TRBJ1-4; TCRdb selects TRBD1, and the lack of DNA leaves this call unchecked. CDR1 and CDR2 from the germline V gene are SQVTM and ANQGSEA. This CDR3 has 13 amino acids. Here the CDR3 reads CSVQGGENEKLFF.

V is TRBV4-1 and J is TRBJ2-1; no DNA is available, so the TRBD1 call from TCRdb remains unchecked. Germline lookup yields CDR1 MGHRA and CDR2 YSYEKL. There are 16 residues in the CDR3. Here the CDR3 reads CASSQERGASPREQFF.

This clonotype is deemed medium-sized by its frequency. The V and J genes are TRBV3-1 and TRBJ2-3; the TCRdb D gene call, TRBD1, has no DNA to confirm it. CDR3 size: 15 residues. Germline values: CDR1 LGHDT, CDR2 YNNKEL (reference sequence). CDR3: CASSLGTGNTDTQYF.

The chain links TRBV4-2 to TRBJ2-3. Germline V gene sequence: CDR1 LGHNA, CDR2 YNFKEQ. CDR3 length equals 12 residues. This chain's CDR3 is CASSQAVDTQYF.

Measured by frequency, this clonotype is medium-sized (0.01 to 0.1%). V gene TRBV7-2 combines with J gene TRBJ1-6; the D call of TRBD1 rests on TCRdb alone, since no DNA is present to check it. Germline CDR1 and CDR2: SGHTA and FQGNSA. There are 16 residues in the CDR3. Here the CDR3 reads CASSLGTPAYNSPLHF.

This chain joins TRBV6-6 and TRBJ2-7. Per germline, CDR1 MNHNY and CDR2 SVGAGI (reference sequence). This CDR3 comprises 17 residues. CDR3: CASSYSFNSQLTYEQYF.

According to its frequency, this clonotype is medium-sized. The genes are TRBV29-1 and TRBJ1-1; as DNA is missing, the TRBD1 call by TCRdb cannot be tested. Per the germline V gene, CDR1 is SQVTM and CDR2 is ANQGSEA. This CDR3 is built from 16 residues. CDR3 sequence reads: CSVEVWQGFGGTEAFF.

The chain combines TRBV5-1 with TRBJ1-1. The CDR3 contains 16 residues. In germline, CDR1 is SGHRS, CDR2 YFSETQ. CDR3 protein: CASSFDFLATNTEAFF.

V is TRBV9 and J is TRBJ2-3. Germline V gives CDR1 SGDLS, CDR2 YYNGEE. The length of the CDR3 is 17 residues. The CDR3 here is CASSALSATLGTDTQYF.

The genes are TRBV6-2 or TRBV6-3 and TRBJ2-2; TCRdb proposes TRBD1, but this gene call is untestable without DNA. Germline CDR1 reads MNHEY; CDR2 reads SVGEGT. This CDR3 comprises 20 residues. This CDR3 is CASSYGGQGFRETDVGELFF.

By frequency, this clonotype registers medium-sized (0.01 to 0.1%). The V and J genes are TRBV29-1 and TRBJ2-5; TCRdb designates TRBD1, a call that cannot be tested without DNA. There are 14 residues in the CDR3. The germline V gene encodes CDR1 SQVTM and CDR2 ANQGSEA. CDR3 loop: CSVVSSGSFETQYF.

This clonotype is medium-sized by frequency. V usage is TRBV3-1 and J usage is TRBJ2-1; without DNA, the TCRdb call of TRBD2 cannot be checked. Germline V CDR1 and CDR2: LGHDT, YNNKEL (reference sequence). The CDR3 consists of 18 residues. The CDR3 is CASSQGPTSGGPGYEQFF.

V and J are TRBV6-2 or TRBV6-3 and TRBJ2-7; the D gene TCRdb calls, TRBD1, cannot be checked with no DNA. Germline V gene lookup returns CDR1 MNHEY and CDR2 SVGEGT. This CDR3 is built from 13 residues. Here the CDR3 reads CASSFQGSYEQYF.

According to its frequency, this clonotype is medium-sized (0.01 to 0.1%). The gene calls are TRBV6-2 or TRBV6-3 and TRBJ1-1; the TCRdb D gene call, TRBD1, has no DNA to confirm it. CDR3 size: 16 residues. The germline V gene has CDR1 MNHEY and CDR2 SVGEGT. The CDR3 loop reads CASSYSQGRMNTEAFF.

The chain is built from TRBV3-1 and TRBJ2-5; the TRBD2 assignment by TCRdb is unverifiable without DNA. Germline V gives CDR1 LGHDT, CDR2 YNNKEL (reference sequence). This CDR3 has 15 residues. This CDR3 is CASSLDYRGGETQYF.

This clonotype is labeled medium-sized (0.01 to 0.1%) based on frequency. The CDR3 sequence: CASLGALANYGYTF. This sequence joins TRBV2 and TRBJ1-2. Germline V gives CDR1 SNHLY, CDR2 FYNNEI. This CDR3 comprises 14 residues. Variable domain in full (rest from reference TRBV2 and TRBJ1-2): EPEVTQTPSHQVTQMGQEVILRCVPISNHLYFYWYRQILGQKVEFLVSFYNNEISEKSEIFDDQFSVERPDGSNFTLKIRSTKLEDSAMYFCASLGALANYGYTFGSGTRLTVV.

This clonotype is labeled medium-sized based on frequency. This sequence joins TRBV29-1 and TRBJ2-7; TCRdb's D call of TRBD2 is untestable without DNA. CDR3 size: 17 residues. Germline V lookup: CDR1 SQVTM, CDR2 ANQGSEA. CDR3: CSVEVAREDRLEYEQYF.

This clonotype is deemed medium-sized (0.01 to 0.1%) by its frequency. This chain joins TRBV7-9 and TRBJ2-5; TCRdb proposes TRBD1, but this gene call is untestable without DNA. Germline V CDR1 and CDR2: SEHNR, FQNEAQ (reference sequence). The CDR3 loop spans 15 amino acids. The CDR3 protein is CASSLPLGDQETQYF.